This T cell receptor (beta chain) was identified in a study of yellow fever vaccine responses in identical twins. General study results and limits: Twins' vaccine T cell responses reportedly seemed partly convergent and partly personalized.

This clonotype was seen once. Its antigen remains unidentified. TCRdb fed the RT-PCR reads into MiXCR, producing one record per CDR3 protein. The sample carries over 950 distinct CDR3 sequences, around 81% recorded once. The TCR was taken from a female donor who received the yellow fever vaccine. Sequencing was performed on T cells from blood (PBMCs), unsorted or a sorted subset (not recorded which), taken before or after yellow fever vaccination (not recorded which).

CDR3 sequence reads: CATSRVGWMNTEAFF. The CDR3 DNA reads TGTGCCACCAGCAGAGTAGGATGGATGAACACTGAAGCTTTCTTT. V gene TRBV15 combines with J gene TRBJ1-1; the D is unclear. Per the germline V gene, CDR1 is LNHNV and CDR2 is YYDKDF (reference sequence). V lost 1 base and J 0 bases, leaving 9 bases between the germline ends. The CDR3 is made up of 15 amino acids.